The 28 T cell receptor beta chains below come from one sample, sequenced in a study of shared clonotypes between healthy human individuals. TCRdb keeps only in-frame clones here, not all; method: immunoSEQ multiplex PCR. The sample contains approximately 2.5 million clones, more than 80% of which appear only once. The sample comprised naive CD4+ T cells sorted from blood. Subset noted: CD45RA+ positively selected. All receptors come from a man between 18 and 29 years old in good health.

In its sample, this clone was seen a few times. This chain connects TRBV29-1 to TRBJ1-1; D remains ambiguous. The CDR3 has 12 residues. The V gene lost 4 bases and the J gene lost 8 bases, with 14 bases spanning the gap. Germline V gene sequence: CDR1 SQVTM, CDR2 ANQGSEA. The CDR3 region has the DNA TGCAGCGTTGCACCGATGACGGAGGAAGCTTTCTTT. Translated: CSVAPMTEEAFF.

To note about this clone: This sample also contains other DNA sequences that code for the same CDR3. The CDR3 here is CASSIEGGANYGYTF. The CDR3 DNA sequence: TGTGCCAGTAGTATAGAGGGGGGAGCTAACTATGGCTACACCTTC. The J gene is TRBJ1-2, the V gene TRBV19, with D possibly TRBD1 on 5 matching bases. The CDR3 has 15 amino acids. Germline lookup yields CDR1 LNHDA and CDR2 SQIVND (reference sequence). Deletions cut 0 bases from V and 0 bases from J, with 8 bases between.

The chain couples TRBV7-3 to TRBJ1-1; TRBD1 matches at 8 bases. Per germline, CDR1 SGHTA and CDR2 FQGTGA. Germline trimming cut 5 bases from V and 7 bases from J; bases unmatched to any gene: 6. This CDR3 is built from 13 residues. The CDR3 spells CASSAITGGEAFF. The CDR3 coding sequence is TGTGCCAGCAGCGCCATAACAGGGGGTGAAGCTTTCTTT.

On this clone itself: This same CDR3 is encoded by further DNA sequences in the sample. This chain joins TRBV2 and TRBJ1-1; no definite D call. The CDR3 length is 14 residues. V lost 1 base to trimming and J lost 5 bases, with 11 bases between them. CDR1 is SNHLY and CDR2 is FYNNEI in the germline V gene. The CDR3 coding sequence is TGTGCCAGCAGTGAAGAGGGCGGTCGAACTGAAGCTTTCTTT. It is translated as CASSEEGGRTEAFF.

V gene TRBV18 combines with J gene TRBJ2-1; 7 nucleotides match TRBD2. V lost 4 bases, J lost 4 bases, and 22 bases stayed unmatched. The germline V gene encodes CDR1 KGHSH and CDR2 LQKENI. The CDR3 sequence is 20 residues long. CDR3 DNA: TGTGCCAGCTCACAAAGAGGACTAGACGCCTTAGCTGCATCGTACAATGAGCAGTTCTTC. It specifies CASSQRGLDALAASYNEQFF.

The CDR3 loop is CASRMQGATNEKLFF. The CDR3 bases are TGTGCCAGCAGGATGCAGGGGGCTACTAATGAAAAACTGTTTTTT. The V gene is TRBV2, the J gene TRBJ1-4, with 8 bases that match TRBD1. CDR3 length equals 15 residues. The V and J ends lost 6 bases and 2 bases, in that order; junction bases with no gene match: 5. CDR1 and CDR2 (germline): SNHLY, FYNNEI.

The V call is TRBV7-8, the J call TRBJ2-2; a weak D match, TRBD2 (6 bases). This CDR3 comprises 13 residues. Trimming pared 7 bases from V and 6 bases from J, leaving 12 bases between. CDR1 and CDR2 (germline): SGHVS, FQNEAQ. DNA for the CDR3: TGTGCCAGCATGAAGGGAGGCCCCGGGGAGCTGTTTTTT. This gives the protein CASMKGGPGELFF.

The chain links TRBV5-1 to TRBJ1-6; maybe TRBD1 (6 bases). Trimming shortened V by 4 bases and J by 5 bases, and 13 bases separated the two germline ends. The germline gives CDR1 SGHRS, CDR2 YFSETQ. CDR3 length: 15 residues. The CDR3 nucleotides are TGCGCCAGCAGCCCGGACAGACAGAATAATTCACCCCTCCACTTT. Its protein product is CASSPDRQNNSPLHF.

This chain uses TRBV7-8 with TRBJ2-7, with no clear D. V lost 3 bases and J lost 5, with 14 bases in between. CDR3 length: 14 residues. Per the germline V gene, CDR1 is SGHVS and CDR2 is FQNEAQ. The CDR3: CASSLFWAPDEQYF. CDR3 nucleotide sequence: TGTGCCAGCAGCTTGTTTTGGGCCCCTGACGAGCAGTACTTC. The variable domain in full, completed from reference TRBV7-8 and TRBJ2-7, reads GAGVSQSPRYKVAKRGQDVALRCDPISGHVSLFWYQQALGQGPEFLTYFQNEAQLDKSGLPSDRFFAERPEGSVSTLKIQRTQQEDSAVYLCASSLFWAPDEQYFGPGTRLTVT.

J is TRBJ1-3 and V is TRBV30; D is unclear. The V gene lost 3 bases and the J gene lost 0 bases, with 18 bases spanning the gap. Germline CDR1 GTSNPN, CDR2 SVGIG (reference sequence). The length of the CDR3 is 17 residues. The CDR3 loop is CAWSPTRTSGSGNTIYF. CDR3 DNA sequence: TGTGCCTGGAGCCCCACCCGGACGTCAGGCTCTGGAAACACCATATATTTT.

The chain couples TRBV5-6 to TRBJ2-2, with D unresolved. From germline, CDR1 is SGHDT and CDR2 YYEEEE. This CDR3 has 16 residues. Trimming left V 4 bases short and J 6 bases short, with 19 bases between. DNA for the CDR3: TGTGCCAGCAGCGGTGATAGTGGGTTGTTACCCGGGGAGCTGTTTTTT. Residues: CASSGDSGLLPGELFF. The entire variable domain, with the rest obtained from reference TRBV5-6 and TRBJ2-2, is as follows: DAGVTQSPTHLIKTRGQQVTLRCSPKSGHDTVSWYQQALGQGPQFIFQYYEEEERQRGNFPDRFSGHQFPNYSSELNVNALLLGDSALYLCASSGDSGLLPGELFFGEGSRLTVL.

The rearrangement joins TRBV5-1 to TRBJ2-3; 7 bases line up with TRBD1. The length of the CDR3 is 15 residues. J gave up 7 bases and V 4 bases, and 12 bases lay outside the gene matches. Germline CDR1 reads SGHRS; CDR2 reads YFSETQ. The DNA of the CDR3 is TGCGCCAGCAGCCCACCGACAGGGAACCTTAATACGCAGTATTTT. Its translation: CASSPPTGNLNTQYF. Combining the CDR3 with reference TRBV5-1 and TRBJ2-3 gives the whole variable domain KAGVTQTPRYLIKTRGQQVTLSCSPISGHRSVSWYQQTPGQGLQFLFEYFSETQRNKGNFPGRFSGRQFSNSRSEMNVSTLELGDSALYLCASSPPTGNLNTQYFGPGTRLTVL.

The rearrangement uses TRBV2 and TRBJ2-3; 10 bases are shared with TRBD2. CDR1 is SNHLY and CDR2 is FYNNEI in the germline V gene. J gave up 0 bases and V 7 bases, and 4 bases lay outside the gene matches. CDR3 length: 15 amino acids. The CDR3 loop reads CASNPTSGSTDTQYF. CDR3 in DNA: TGTGCCAGCAACCCGACTAGCGGGAGCACAGATACGCAGTATTTT.

CDR3 DNA sequence: TGTGCCAGCAGCCCAAGGACGGGGAGCAATCAGCCCCAGCATTTT. Translation: CASSPRTGSNQPQHF. The chain is built from TRBV7-8 and TRBJ1-5, with D uncertain. V was shortened by 5 bases and J by 1 base, with 12 bases between the two germline ends. This CDR3 is built from 15 residues. Germline V gene data show CDR1 as SGHVS and CDR2 as FQNEAQ.

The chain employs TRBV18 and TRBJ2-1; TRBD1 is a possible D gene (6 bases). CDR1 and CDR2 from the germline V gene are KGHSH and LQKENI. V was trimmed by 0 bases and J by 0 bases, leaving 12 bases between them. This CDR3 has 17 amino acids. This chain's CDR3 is CASSPPKGVSSYNEQFF. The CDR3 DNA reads TGTGCCAGCTCACCACCGAAGGGGGTGAGCTCCTACAATGAGCAGTTCTTC.

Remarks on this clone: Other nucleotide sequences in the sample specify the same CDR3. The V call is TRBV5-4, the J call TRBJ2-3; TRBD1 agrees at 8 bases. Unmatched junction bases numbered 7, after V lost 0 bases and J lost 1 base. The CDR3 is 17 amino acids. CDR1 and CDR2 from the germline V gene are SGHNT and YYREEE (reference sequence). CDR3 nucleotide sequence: TGTGCCAGCAGCTTGGATCTGGCAGGGGGCGGCACAGATACGCAGTATTTT. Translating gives CASSLDLAGGGTDTQYF.

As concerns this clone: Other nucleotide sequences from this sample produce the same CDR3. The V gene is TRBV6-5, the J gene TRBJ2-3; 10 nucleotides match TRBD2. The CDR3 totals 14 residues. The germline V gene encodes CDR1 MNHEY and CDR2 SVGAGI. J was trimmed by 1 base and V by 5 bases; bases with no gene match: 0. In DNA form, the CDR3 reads TGTGCCAGCAGTCTAGCGGGGGGCACAGATACGCAGTATTTT. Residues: CASSLAGGTDTQYF.

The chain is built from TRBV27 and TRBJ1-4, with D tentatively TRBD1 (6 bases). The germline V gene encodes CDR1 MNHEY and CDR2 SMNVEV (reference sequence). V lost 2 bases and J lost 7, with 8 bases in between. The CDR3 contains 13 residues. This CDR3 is CASSLQGREKLFF. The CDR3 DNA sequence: TGTGCCAGCAGTTTACAGGGGCGTGAAAAACTGTTTTTT.

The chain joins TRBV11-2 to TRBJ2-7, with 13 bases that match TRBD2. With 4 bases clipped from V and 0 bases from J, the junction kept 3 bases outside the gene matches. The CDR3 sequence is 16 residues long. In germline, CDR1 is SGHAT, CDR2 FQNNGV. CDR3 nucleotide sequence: TGTGCCAGCAGCTCTGGGACTAGCGGGGTCTCCTACGAGCAGTACTTC. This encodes CASSSGTSGVSYEQYF.

CDR3 amino acids: CASTPSGTGGLEQYF. CDR3 sequence (DNA): TGTGCCAGCACCCCTTCCGGGACAGGGGGTCTCGAGCAGTACTTC. V and J are TRBV7-9 and TRBJ2-7; 11 nucleotides line up with TRBD1. Germline loops: CDR1 SEHNR, CDR2 FQNEAQ (reference sequence). The CDR3 has 15 amino acids. Unmatched junction bases numbered 11, after V lost 7 bases and J lost 6 bases.

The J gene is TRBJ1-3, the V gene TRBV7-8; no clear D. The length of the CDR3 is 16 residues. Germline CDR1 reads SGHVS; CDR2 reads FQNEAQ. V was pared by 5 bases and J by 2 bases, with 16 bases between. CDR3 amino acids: CASSEPGQKAGNTIYF. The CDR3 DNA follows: TGTGCCAGCAGCGAACCGGGCCAAAAGGCTGGAAACACCATATATTTT.

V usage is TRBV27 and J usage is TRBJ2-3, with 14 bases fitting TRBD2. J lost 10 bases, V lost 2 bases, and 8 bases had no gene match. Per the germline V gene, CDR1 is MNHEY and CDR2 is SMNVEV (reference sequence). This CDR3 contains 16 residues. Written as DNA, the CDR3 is TGTGCCAGCAGTTTAGCAGGGACTAGCGGGGGCTGGGCGCAGTATTTT. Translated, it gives CASSLAGTSGGWAQYF.

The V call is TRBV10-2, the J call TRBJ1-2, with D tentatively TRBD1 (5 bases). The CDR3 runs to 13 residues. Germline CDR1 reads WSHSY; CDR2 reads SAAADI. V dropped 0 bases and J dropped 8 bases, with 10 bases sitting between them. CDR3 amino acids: CASSESTVRGYTF. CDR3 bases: TGCGCCAGCAGTGAGTCGACAGTTCGGGGCTACACCTTC.

Here the CDR3 reads CASSEEFRGTEAFF. CDR3 nucleotide sequence: TGTGCCAGCAGTGAAGAGTTCCGGGGAACTGAAGCTTTCTTT. The genes are TRBV2 and TRBJ1-1; D call uncertain. This CDR3 comprises 14 residues. The V end was cut by 1 base, the J end by 5 bases, with 11 bases between. Germline V gene lookup returns CDR1 SNHLY and CDR2 FYNNEI.

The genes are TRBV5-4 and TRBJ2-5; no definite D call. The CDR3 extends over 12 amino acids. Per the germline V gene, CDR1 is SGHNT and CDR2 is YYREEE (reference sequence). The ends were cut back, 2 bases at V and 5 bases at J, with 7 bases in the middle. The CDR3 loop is CASSFGLETQYF. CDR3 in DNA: TGTGCCAGCAGCTTCGGGCTGGAGACCCAGTACTTC.

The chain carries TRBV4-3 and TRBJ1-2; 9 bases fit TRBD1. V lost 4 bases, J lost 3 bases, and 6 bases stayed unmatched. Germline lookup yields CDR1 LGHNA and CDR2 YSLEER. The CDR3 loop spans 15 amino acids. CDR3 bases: TGCGCCAGCAGCCCCGAAGGACAGGGGCACTATGGCTACACCTTC. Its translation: CASSPEGQGHYGYTF.

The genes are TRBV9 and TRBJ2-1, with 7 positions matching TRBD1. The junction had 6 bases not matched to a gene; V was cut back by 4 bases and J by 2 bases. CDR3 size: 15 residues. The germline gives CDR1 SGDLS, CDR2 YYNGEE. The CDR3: CASSPGTDPYNEQFF. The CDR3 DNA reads TGTGCCAGCAGCCCCGGGACAGATCCCTACAATGAGCAGTTCTTC.

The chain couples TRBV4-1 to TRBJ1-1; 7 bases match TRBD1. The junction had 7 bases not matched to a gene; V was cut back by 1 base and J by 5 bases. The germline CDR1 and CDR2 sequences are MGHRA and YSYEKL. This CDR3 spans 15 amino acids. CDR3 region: CASSQVGAGGTEAFF. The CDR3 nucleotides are TGCGCCAGCAGCCAAGTGGGCGCAGGGGGAACTGAAGCTTTCTTT.